This T cell receptor (beta chain) was sequenced in a study of cytomegalovirus exposure and HLA in healthy donors. Study background: There were 350 to 400 genotyped donors. Of these, 81% fell in the genetic ancestry cluster associated with self-reported Caucasian donors. Findings and caveats of the study: In a later analysis, at a false discovery rate of 0.05, roughly 16,000 TCR beta sequences matched HLA alleles. In terms of immune exposure information, only CMV serostatus was available.

Worth noting for this clone: The antigen remains unidentified.

60 Vbeta and 13 Jbeta primers were used in PCR. Clones were read by immunoSEQ multiplex PCR, and TCRdb kept only the in-frame ones, dropping some. Its table records 77,000 or so clones. The sample comprised PBMCs. The receptor was isolated from a man aged 25-45 years in good health and CMV-seronegative.

CDR3 nucleotides: TGTGCCAGCAGCTTACAGGGGGTAGTGAGCTCACCCCTCCACTTT. This encodes CASSLQGVVSSPLHF. J is TRBJ1-6 and V is TRBV5-4; 8 positions agree with TRBD1. The CDR3 loop spans 15 amino acids. The V gene end was trimmed by 2 bases and the J gene end by 10 bases; junction bases not matched to a gene: 8. Germline values: CDR1 SGHNT, CDR2 YYREEE (reference sequence).